These T cell receptor beta chains were read from a single sample in a study of T cells in Graves' hyperthyroidism and ophthalmopathy. A single record per CDR3 protein comes from TCRdb applying MiXCR to the multiplex PCR reads. The sample has about 640,000 distinct CDR3 sequences, under 25% seen once. Sequenced input: blood. These TCRs come from a man under 40 with Graves' ophthalmopathy. Each CDR3 is given with its conserved first and last residue. Each record gives: clone size, CDR3 length, D gene, V gene, J gene, CDR3 protein, CDR3 DNA. The D gene is left open where the match is weak. For some rows the clone size is stated as once, few or many, or as a class when expanded; others skip it.

abundance: NA
len: 15
d_gene: TRBD1
v_gene: TRBV27
j_gene: TRBJ1-2
CDR3aa: CASSLRQGGSDGYTF
CDR3nt: TGTGCCAGCAGTTTACGACAGGGGGGAAGCGATGGCTACACCTTC

abundance: NA
len: 14
d_gene: NA
v_gene: TRBV6-1
j_gene: TRBJ2-2
CDR3aa: CASTDTPGAGELFF
CDR3nt: TGTGCCAGCACAGACACTCCAGGCGCCGGGGAGCTGTTTTTT

abundance: NA
len: 13
d_gene: NA
v_gene: TRBV7-9
j_gene: TRBJ2-7
CDR3aa: CASSFSATYEQYF
CDR3nt: TGTGCCAGCAGCTTTAGCGCTACCTACGAGCAGTACTTC

abundance: few
len: 16
d_gene: TRBD2
v_gene: TRBV6-5
j_gene: TRBJ2-1
CDR3aa: CASSYSTSGRDNEQFF
CDR3nt: TGTGCCAGCAGTTACTCGACTAGCGGGAGAGACAATGAGCAGTTCTTC

abundance: few
len: 15
d_gene: TRBD2
v_gene: TRBV9
j_gene: TRBJ2-3
CDR3aa: CASSGLAGEADTQYF
CDR3nt: TGTGCCAGCAGCGGACTAGCGGGAGAAGCAGATACGCAGTATTTT

abundance: NA
len: 17
d_gene: NA
v_gene: TRBV6-2/TRBV6-3
j_gene: TRBJ2-6
CDR3aa: CASKLFGGTSGANVLTF
CDR3nt: TGTGCCAGCAAATTGTTCGGAGGGACCTCTGGGGCCAACGTCCTGACTTTC

abundance: few
len: 17
d_gene: TRBD2
v_gene: TRBV7-3
j_gene: TRBJ2-1
CDR3aa: CASSLGPGLDSYNEQFF
CDR3nt: TGTGCCAGCAGCTTGGGCCCCGGACTAGACTCCTACAATGAGCAGTTCTTC

abundance: few
len: 14
d_gene: TRBD1
v_gene: TRBV7-9
j_gene: TRBJ1-2
CDR3aa: CASSFTQGADGYTF
CDR3nt: TGTGCCAGCAGCTTTACACAGGGGGCGGATGGCTACACCTTC

abundance: few
len: 13
d_gene: NA
v_gene: TRBV12-3/TRBV12-4
j_gene: TRBJ2-3
CDR3aa: CASSPGYSGTQYF
CDR3nt: TGTGCCAGCAGTCCCGGGTACTCCGGTACGCAGTATTTT

abundance: few
len: 19
d_gene: TRBD1
v_gene: TRBV27
j_gene: TRBJ2-6
CDR3aa: CASSLSPTGGWPGANVLTF
CDR3nt: TGTGCCAGCAGTTTATCCCCGACAGGGGGATGGCCTGGGGCCAACGTCCTGACTTTC

abundance: NA
len: 16
d_gene: TRBD2
v_gene: TRBV27
j_gene: TRBJ2-2
CDR3aa: CASSPRAGGFAGELFF
CDR3nt: TGTGCCAGCAGTCCCCGAGCGGGAGGGTTTGCCGGGGAGCTGTTTTTT

abundance: few
len: 12
d_gene: NA
v_gene: TRBV20-1
j_gene: TRBJ1-5
CDR3aa: CSARSGSQPQHF
CDR3nt: TGCAGTGCTAGATCGGGGAGTCAGCCCCAGCATTTT

abundance: NA
len: 14
d_gene: NA
v_gene: TRBV28
j_gene: TRBJ2-3
CDR3aa: CASNLPRGGDTQYF
CDR3nt: TGTGCCAGCAATTTACCCAGGGGGGGCGATACGCAGTATTTT

abundance: NA
len: 15
d_gene: TRBD1
v_gene: TRBV27
j_gene: TRBJ2-7
CDR3aa: CASSQGTGARNEQYF
CDR3nt: TGTGCCAGCAGCCAAGGGACAGGGGCGAGGAACGAGCAGTACTTC

abundance: NA
len: 13
d_gene: NA
v_gene: TRBV28
j_gene: TRBJ2-7
CDR3aa: CASSWQSLYEQYF
CDR3nt: TGTGCCAGCAGTTGGCAGAGTTTATACGAGCAGTACTTC

abundance: NA
len: 15
d_gene: TRBD2
v_gene: TRBV28
j_gene: TRBJ2-2
CDR3aa: CASSGSGGNTGELFF
CDR3nt: TGTGCCAGCAGCGGGAGCGGGGGGAACACCGGGGAGCTGTTTTTT

abundance: NA
len: 15
d_gene: TRBD2
v_gene: TRBV6-2/TRBV6-3
j_gene: TRBJ2-1
CDR3aa: CASALAGSGFNEQFF
CDR3nt: TGTGCCAGCGCCCTAGCGGGATCAGGGTTCAATGAGCAGTTCTTC

abundance: few
len: 13
d_gene: NA
v_gene: TRBV3-1
j_gene: TRBJ1-5
CDR3aa: CASSQGGWQPQHF
CDR3nt: TGTGCCAGCAGCCAGGGGGGCTGGCAGCCCCAGCATTTT

abundance: NA
len: 15
d_gene: NA
v_gene: TRBV11-2
j_gene: TRBJ2-7
CDR3aa: CASSHLKGDFYEQYF
CDR3nt: TGTGCCAGCAGCCACTTAAAAGGGGACTTTTACGAGCAGTACTTC

abundance: NA
len: 11
d_gene: NA
v_gene: TRBV2
j_gene: TRBJ2-5
CDR3aa: CASMVQETQYF
CDR3nt: TGTGCCAGCATGGTACAAGAGACCCAGTACTTC

abundance: few
len: 15
d_gene: TRBD1
v_gene: TRBV6-1
j_gene: TRBJ1-3
CDR3aa: CASSSTGQTGNTIYF
CDR3nt: TGTGCCAGCAGTTCGACAGGGCAGACTGGAAACACCATATATTTT

abundance: many
len: 13
d_gene: NA
v_gene: TRBV7-9
j_gene: TRBJ2-1
CDR3aa: CASSQTSDNEQFF
CDR3nt: TGTGCCAGCAGCCAGACCTCCGACAATGAGCAGTTCTTC

abundance: few
len: 16
d_gene: NA
v_gene: TRBV6-5
j_gene: TRBJ2-7
CDR3aa: CASSYSSEGFVYEQYF
CDR3nt: TGTGCCAGCAGTTACTCGTCAGAGGGGTTTGTCTACGAGCAGTACTTC

abundance: many
len: 13
d_gene: NA
v_gene: TRBV2
j_gene: TRBJ1-1
CDR3aa: CASIGGGDTEAFF
CDR3nt: TGTGCCAGCATCGGGGGTGGCGACACTGAAGCTTTCTTT

abundance: few
len: 13
d_gene: NA
v_gene: TRBV6-2/TRBV6-3
j_gene: TRBJ2-3
CDR3aa: CASRTSNSDTQYF
CDR3nt: TGTGCCAGCAGAACCAGCAACTCCGATACGCAGTATTTT

abundance: few
len: 14
d_gene: NA
v_gene: TRBV28
j_gene: TRBJ2-4
CDR3aa: CASSLRGGRNIQYF
CDR3nt: TGTGCCAGCAGTCTTAGGGGGGGGAGAAACATTCAGTACTTC

abundance: few
len: 15
d_gene: NA
v_gene: TRBV13
j_gene: TRBJ1-1
CDR3aa: CASSPLGGENTEAFF
CDR3nt: TGTGCCAGCAGCCCTTTAGGAGGGGAAAACACTGAAGCTTTCTTT

abundance: NA
len: 13
d_gene: NA
v_gene: TRBV18
j_gene: TRBJ2-1
CDR3aa: CASNIHYGNEQFF
CDR3nt: TGTGCCAGTAACATCCACTACGGAAATGAGCAGTTCTTC

abundance: many
len: 12
d_gene: NA
v_gene: TRBV6-2/TRBV6-3
j_gene: TRBJ2-7
CDR3aa: CASSYSRYEQYF
CDR3nt: TGTGCCAGCAGTTACTCGCGGTACGAGCAGTACTTC

abundance: few
len: 16
d_gene: NA
v_gene: TRBV6-5
j_gene: TRBJ2-2
CDR3aa: CASSYDPPYLTGELFF
CDR3nt: TGTGCCAGCAGTTACGACCCCCCATACTTGACCGGGGAGCTGTTTTTT

abundance: NA
len: 18
d_gene: NA
v_gene: TRBV20-1
j_gene: TRBJ1-3
CDR3aa: CSARDSRGQLNSGNTIYF
CDR3nt: TGCAGTGCTAGAGATTCCCGGGGGCAGTTGAACTCTGGAAACACCATATATTTT

abundance: few
len: 17
d_gene: NA
v_gene: TRBV18
j_gene: TRBJ1-1
CDR3aa: CASSPNLGGARNTEAFF
CDR3nt: TGTGCCAGCTCACCGAACCTGGGGGGGGCGCGGAACACTGAAGCTTTCTTT

abundance: NA
len: 17
d_gene: NA
v_gene: TRBV11-2
j_gene: TRBJ1-4
CDR3aa: CASSYRLFGQLNEKLFF
CDR3nt: TGTGCCAGCAGTTACAGGTTGTTCGGACAGCTGAATGAAAAACTGTTTTTT

abundance: many
len: 13
d_gene: NA
v_gene: TRBV20-1
j_gene: TRBJ1-2
CDR3aa: CSATTDSNYGYTF
CDR3nt: TGCAGTGCCACTACAGACAGTAACTATGGCTACACCTTC

abundance: few
len: 16
d_gene: TRBD2
v_gene: TRBV27
j_gene: TRBJ2-7
CDR3aa: CASSPQVGGSGVEQYF
CDR3nt: TGTGCCAGCAGTCCCCAGGTCGGCGGGAGTGGTGTGGAGCAGTACTTC

abundance: few
len: 12
d_gene: TRBD1
v_gene: TRBV20-1
j_gene: TRBJ2-7
CDR3aa: CSASPRGYEQYF
CDR3nt: TGCAGTGCTAGCCCCAGGGGGTACGAGCAGTACTTC

abundance: few
len: 14
d_gene: TRBD2
v_gene: TRBV11-2
j_gene: TRBJ2-2
CDR3aa: CASSILAGAGELFF
CDR3nt: TGTGCCAGCAGCATCCTAGCGGGAGCCGGGGAGCTGTTTTTT

abundance: many
len: 17
d_gene: TRBD1
v_gene: TRBV6-1
j_gene: TRBJ2-5
CDR3aa: CASSEAELNRGPETQYF
CDR3nt: TGTGCCAGCAGTGAAGCGGAGTTAAACAGGGGGCCGGAGACCCAGTACTTC

abundance: many
len: 12
d_gene: NA
v_gene: TRBV12-3/TRBV12-4
j_gene: TRBJ2-3
CDR3aa: CASSSLDGTQYF
CDR3nt: TGTGCCAGCAGTTCTTTAGATGGTACGCAGTATTTT

abundance: few
len: 15
d_gene: TRBD2
v_gene: TRBV19
j_gene: TRBJ2-1
CDR3aa: CASSMGAGGIDEQFF
CDR3nt: TGTGCCAGTAGTATGGGAGCGGGAGGGATCGATGAGCAGTTCTTC

abundance: many
len: 15
d_gene: NA
v_gene: TRBV7-7
j_gene: TRBJ2-1
CDR3aa: CASSPGSSGYNEQFF
CDR3nt: TGTGCTAGCAGCCCCGGTAGCAGCGGCTACAATGAGCAGTTCTTC

abundance: many
len: 16
d_gene: NA
v_gene: TRBV28
j_gene: TRBJ1-1
CDR3aa: CASSLYVLTTNTEAFF
CDR3nt: TGTGCCAGCAGTTTATATGTTCTGACTACGAACACTGAAGCTTTCTTT

abundance: few
len: 17
d_gene: NA
v_gene: TRBV5-5
j_gene: TRBJ1-1
CDR3aa: CASSLELGGGGNTEAFF
CDR3nt: TGTGCCAGCAGCTTGGAGTTGGGCGGGGGAGGGAACACTGAAGCTTTCTTT

abundance: many
len: 13
d_gene: NA
v_gene: TRBV18
j_gene: TRBJ2-7
CDR3aa: CASSQEESYEQYF
CDR3nt: TGTGCCAGCTCACAGGAGGAAAGCTACGAGCAGTACTTC

abundance: NA
len: 14
d_gene: NA
v_gene: TRBV27
j_gene: TRBJ2-3
CDR3aa: CASSLWTGTDTQYF
CDR3nt: TGTGCCAGCAGTTTATGGACGGGCACAGATACGCAGTATTTT

abundance: many
len: 15
d_gene: NA
v_gene: TRBV11-2
j_gene: TRBJ2-7
CDR3aa: CASSFLRRDIYEQYF
CDR3nt: TGTGCCAGCAGCTTCCTGAGACGGGATATTTACGAGCAGTACTTC

abundance: few
len: 19
d_gene: TRBD2
v_gene: TRBV27
j_gene: TRBJ2-1
CDR3aa: CASSIIPGTSGRGYNEQFF
CDR3nt: TGTGCCAGCAGTATAATACCCGGGACTAGCGGGAGGGGGTACAATGAGCAGTTCTTC

abundance: few
len: 16
d_gene: NA
v_gene: TRBV12-5
j_gene: TRBJ1-1
CDR3aa: CASGLDSTGLNTEAFF
CDR3nt: TGTGCTAGTGGTTTGGACAGCACAGGGTTGAACACTGAAGCTTTCTTT

abundance: few
len: 16
d_gene: NA
v_gene: TRBV25-1
j_gene: TRBJ2-3
CDR3aa: CASSDPRRGNTDTQYF
CDR3nt: TGTGCCAGCAGTGACCCCCGCAGGGGTAACACAGATACGCAGTATTTT

abundance: many
len: 17
d_gene: TRBD2
v_gene: TRBV24-1
j_gene: TRBJ2-3
CDR3aa: CATSDRRRAGEADTQYF
CDR3nt: TGTGCCACCAGTGATCGCAGGAGGGCGGGAGAGGCAGATACGCAGTATTTT

abundance: many
len: 17
d_gene: TRBD1
v_gene: TRBV7-9
j_gene: TRBJ1-6
CDR3aa: CASSPQALTGSASPLHF
CDR3nt: TGTGCCAGCAGCCCCCAGGCCCTGACAGGGAGCGCATCACCCCTCCACTTT

abundance: NA
len: 15
d_gene: NA
v_gene: TRBV12-3/TRBV12-4
j_gene: TRBJ2-2
CDR3aa: CASSFRLGVAGELFF
CDR3nt: TGTGCCAGCAGTTTTCGGCTAGGAGTCGCCGGGGAGCTGTTTTTT